Listed below are T cell receptor beta chains from one sample, sequenced in a study of siplizumab effects on memory and regulatory T cells. Assay: immunoSEQ multiplex PCR; the TCRdb copy retains only in-frame clones and omits some. This table holds about 100,000 clones, about 90% found once. Sequenced input: CD4+ T cells sorted from blood. These receptors came from a human donor in good health. The CDR3 runs from the conserved cysteine through the conserved F or W. Fields, in order: D gene, J gene, clone size, V gene, CDR3 DNA, CDR3 protein. A D gene is named only where the DNA matches it firmly. Not every row has a clone size; where given, it reads once, few, many or a size class.

d_call: TRBD2; j_call: TRBJ2-7; clone_size: -; v_call: TRBV10-3; cdr3_nt: TGTGCCAACAAAGGACTAGGAGGCGAGCAGTACTTC; cdr3_aa: CANKGLGGEQYF
d_call: -; j_call: TRBJ2-7; clone_size: once; v_call: TRBV29-1; cdr3_nt: TGCAGCGCCCAGACAGGTTTCGAGCAGTACTTC; cdr3_aa: CSAQTGFEQYF
d_call: TRBD1; j_call: TRBJ1-2; clone_size: -; v_call: TRBV28; cdr3_nt: TGTGCCAGCAGCCCTCCGGACAGGGTGGCCTGGGGCTACACCTTC; cdr3_aa: CASSPPDRVAWGYTF
d_call: -; j_call: TRBJ1-5; clone_size: -; v_call: TRBV30; cdr3_nt: TGTGCCTGGAACAGGGAGACACAGCCCCAGCATTTT; cdr3_aa: CAWNRETQPQHF
d_call: -; j_call: TRBJ1-3; clone_size: few; v_call: TRBV20-1; cdr3_nt: TGCAGTGCCTCCGCCCCCACAGATTTT; cdr3_aa: CSASAPTDF
d_call: -; j_call: TRBJ1-1; clone_size: few; v_call: TRBV30; cdr3_nt: TGTGCCTGGAGTGTGGACACTGAAGCTTTCTTT; cdr3_aa: CAWSVDTEAFF
d_call: -; j_call: TRBJ1-3; clone_size: once; v_call: TRBV5-3; cdr3_nt: TGTGCCAGAAGTTCCAGGGGAGGTCGCTCTGGAAACACCATATATTTT; cdr3_aa: CARSSRGGRSGNTIYF
d_call: -; j_call: TRBJ1-2; clone_size: -; v_call: TRBV6-1; cdr3_nt: TGTGCCAGCAGTGAATCTCGGGGGGCCGGGAGCTACACCTTC; cdr3_aa: CASSESRGAGSYTF
d_call: -; j_call: TRBJ2-7; clone_size: -; v_call: TRBV30; cdr3_nt: TGTGCCTGGAGTGTATATGTGGCCGAGCAGTACTTC; cdr3_aa: CAWSVYVAEQYF
d_call: TRBD2; j_call: TRBJ2-1; clone_size: -; v_call: TRBV6-6; cdr3_nt: TGTGCCAGCAGTGGCGGGGGGGCCTCCTACAATGAGCAGTTCTTC; cdr3_aa: CASSGGGASYNEQFF
d_call: -; j_call: TRBJ2-7; clone_size: -; v_call: TRBV14; cdr3_nt: TGTGCCAGCAGCCAAGTTCACCACGAGCAGTACTTC; cdr3_aa: CASSQVHHEQYF
d_call: TRBD2; j_call: TRBJ2-7; clone_size: -; v_call: TRBV2; cdr3_nt: TGTGCCAGCAGTGAGCAGCGGGGGGGCTCCTACGAGCAGTACTTC; cdr3_aa: CASSEQRGGSYEQYF
d_call: -; j_call: TRBJ2-1; clone_size: once; v_call: TRBV2; cdr3_nt: TGTGCCAGCTCCCGAGGGGGGGCTACGGACAATGAGCAGTTCTTC; cdr3_aa: CASSRGGATDNEQFF
d_call: TRBD1; j_call: TRBJ1-2; clone_size: few; v_call: TRBV6-5; cdr3_nt: TGTGCCAGCAGTTACTCCCCGACAGGGGCCGGCTACACCTTC; cdr3_aa: CASSYSPTGAGYTF
d_call: -; j_call: TRBJ2-5; clone_size: -; v_call: TRBV6-6; cdr3_nt: TGTGCCAGCAGCAGTGGGAGGAGACAAGAGACCCAGTACTTC; cdr3_aa: CASSSGRRQETQYF
d_call: TRBD1; j_call: TRBJ1-2; clone_size: -; v_call: TRBV19; cdr3_nt: TGTGCCAGTCGAGGACAGGCAGGGGGGGTCGATGGCTACACCTTC; cdr3_aa: CASRGQAGGVDGYTF
d_call: -; j_call: TRBJ2-3; clone_size: once; v_call: TRBV6-1; cdr3_nt: TGTGCCAGCAGTGCCCTATGGGATACGCAGTATTTT; cdr3_aa: CASSALWDTQYF
d_call: -; j_call: TRBJ1-2; clone_size: -; v_call: TRBV28; cdr3_nt: TGTGCCAGCAGTTTAACGTTCGACGGAAGAGACTATGGCTACACCTTC; cdr3_aa: CASSLTFDGRDYGYTF
d_call: -; j_call: TRBJ2-5; clone_size: -; v_call: TRBV4-2; cdr3_nt: TGTGCCAGCAGCCAAGAACCTGGGGGCGTAGAGACCCAGTACTTC; cdr3_aa: CASSQEPGGVETQYF
d_call: -; j_call: TRBJ2-7; clone_size: -; v_call: TRBV7-2; cdr3_nt: TGTGCCAGCAGCTTAGGGAGCTACGAGCAGTACTTC; cdr3_aa: CASSLGSYEQYF
d_call: -; j_call: TRBJ2-7; clone_size: -; v_call: TRBV7-2; cdr3_nt: TGTGCCAGCAGCTTCACGCCCGCTACCTACGAGCAGTACTTC; cdr3_aa: CASSFTPATYEQYF
d_call: -; j_call: TRBJ1-2; clone_size: -; v_call: TRBV13; cdr3_nt: TGTGCCAGCAGCTTATCGGGGATGGGCTATGGCTACACCTTC; cdr3_aa: CASSLSGMGYGYTF
d_call: TRBD2; j_call: TRBJ2-1; clone_size: -; v_call: TRBV4-2; cdr3_nt: TGTGCCAGCAGCCCCGCTAGCGGGGGGTATGAGCAGTTCTTC; cdr3_aa: CASSPASGGYEQFF
d_call: TRBD1; j_call: TRBJ2-5; clone_size: -; v_call: TRBV5-6; cdr3_nt: TGTGCCAGCAGCTCGGCACAGGGGAAGGAGACCCAGTACTTC; cdr3_aa: CASSSAQGKETQYF
d_call: TRBD1; j_call: TRBJ1-1; clone_size: -; v_call: TRBV7-9; cdr3_nt: TGTGCCAGCAGCTTAAGACAGGGGGCTTCAAACACTGAAGCTTTCTTT; cdr3_aa: CASSLRQGASNTEAFF
d_call: -; j_call: TRBJ1-2; clone_size: -; v_call: TRBV23-1; cdr3_nt: TGCGCCAGCAGTCAATTACGCGGGGTCAGCAACTATGGCTACACCTTC; cdr3_aa: CASSQLRGVSNYGYTF
d_call: TRBD1; j_call: TRBJ2-2; clone_size: once; v_call: TRBV7-2; cdr3_nt: TGTGCCAGCAGCCCCGATAGGGGGCAAGGCGGGGAGCTGTTTTTT; cdr3_aa: CASSPDRGQGGELFF
d_call: -; j_call: TRBJ1-1; clone_size: -; v_call: TRBV6-5; cdr3_nt: TGTGCCAGCAGTTCCTTAGTCCCTCCCGAAGCTTTCTTT; cdr3_aa: CASSSLVPPEAFF